The 28 T cell receptor beta chains below were found in one sample sequenced in a study of blood T cell repertoires in COVID-19. Profiled with immunoSEQ multiplex PCR; TCRdb holds only in-frame clones, not every one. The sample holds about 74,000 clones, approximately 78% seen once. Sequenced sample: peripheral blood. The receptors were sampled from a human donor in a cohort sampled during active COVID-19.

V and J are TRBV5-1 and TRBJ1-4; D is undetermined. CDR1 SGHRS and CDR2 YFSETQ come from the germline V gene. V was pared by 0 bases and J by 11 bases, with 14 bases between. The CDR3 consists of 14 residues. CDR3 sequence (DNA): TGCGCCAGCAGCTTGGCCTACGACACTGGCAAACTGTTTTTT. Translated: CASSLAYDTGKLFF. The full variable domain, completed using reference TRBV5-1 and TRBJ1-4, is KAGVTQTPRYLIKTRGQQVTLSCSPISGHRSVSWYQQTPGQGLQFLFEYFSETQRNKGNFPGRFSGRQFSNSRSEMNVSTLELGDSALYLCASSLAYDTGKLFFGSGTQLSVL.

The chain links TRBV5-4 to TRBJ2-6, with D possibly being TRBD1 (5 bases). The V end was cut by 4 bases, the J end by 1 base, with 15 bases between. Germline-derived CDR1 and CDR2 are SGHNT and YYREEE (reference sequence). The CDR3 consists of 17 residues. The CDR3 region has the DNA TGTGCCAGCAGCCAGGGTGATAGATGGTCTGGGGCCAACGTCCTGACTTTC. Translation: CASSQGDRWSGANVLTF.

V usage is TRBV4-3 and J usage is TRBJ2-5; 7 nucleotides align to TRBD1. V trimming: 2 bases; J trimming: 8 bases; junction bases outside the gene matches: 5. Germline V CDR1 and CDR2: LGHNA, YSLEER. The CDR3 loop spans 13 amino acids. The CDR3 sequence is CASSQTGVATQYF. CDR3 coding DNA: TGCGCCAGCAGCCAAACAGGGGTGGCTACCCAGTACTTC.

This chain joins TRBV2 and TRBJ2-7, with 11 bases that match TRBD1. Germline V gives CDR1 SNHLY, CDR2 FYNNEI. The CDR3 covers 15 residues. V gave up 6 bases and J gave up 5 bases; unmatched junction bases: 9. CDR3 DNA: TGTGCCAGCAGCGTCGAAGGACAGGGGGCTCACGAGCAGTACTTC. Translation gives CASSVEGQGAHEQYF.

The chain uses TRBV7-2 and TRBJ2-5; TRBD2 agrees at 7 bases. The V gene's germline CDR1 is SGHTA and CDR2 FQGNSA. The CDR3 is 16 residues long. Trimming removed 4 bases from V and 5 bases from J; junction bases left unmatched: 13. The CDR3 is CASSSGTNGPGETQYF. As DNA, the CDR3 is TGTGCCAGCAGCTCCGGGACTAATGGGCCGGGGGAGACCCAGTACTTC. The full variable domain, with the rest looked up from reference TRBV7-2 and TRBJ2-5, is GAGVSQSPSNKVTEKGKDVELRCDPISGHTALYWYRQSLGQGLEFLIYFQGNSAPDKSGLPSDRFSAERTGGSVSTLTIQRTQQEDSAVYLCASSSGTNGPGETQYFGPGTRLLVL.

This rearrangement joins TRBV10-2 to TRBJ1-1, with 9 bases that match TRBD1. Germline trimming cut 8 bases from V and 3 bases from J; bases unmatched to any gene: 4. Germline assignment: CDR1 WSHSY and CDR2 SAAADI. The CDR3 covers 13 residues. CDR3 in amino acids: CASHRGPDTEAFF. Written as DNA, the CDR3 is TGCGCCAGCCACAGGGGGCCGGACACTGAAGCTTTCTTT.

This clone was counted once. V gene TRBV28 combines with J gene TRBJ1-1, with 9 bases lining up with TRBD1. The ends lost 7 bases at V and 9 bases at J; junction bases unmatched: 9. Germline loops: CDR1 MDHEN, CDR2 SYDVKM. The CDR3 totals 13 residues. The chain's CDR3 is CASILRDREKAFF. The CDR3, as DNA: TGTGCCAGCATCCTCCGGGACAGGGAGAAAGCTTTCTTT.

V and J are TRBV18 and TRBJ2-7; 11 nucleotides match TRBD2. In germline, CDR1 is KGHSH, CDR2 LQKENI. The V and J ends lost 2 bases and 0 bases, in that order; junction bases with no gene match: 6. There are 17 residues in the CDR3. The CDR3 DNA reads as TGTGCCAGCTCACCAGAAATACTAGCGGGAGTCTCCTACGAGCAGTACTTC. Its protein product is CASSPEILAGVSYEQYF.

CDR3 residues: CASSSEAGFSYNEQFF. CDR3 bases: TGTGCCAGCAGTTCCGAAGCGGGGTTCTCCTACAATGAGCAGTTCTTC. The chain recombines TRBV6-2 or TRBV6-3 with TRBJ2-1, with 7 bases aligning to TRBD2. Germline-derived CDR1 and CDR2 are MNHEY and SVGEGT. The V gene end was trimmed by 4 bases and the J gene end by 0 bases; junction bases not matched to a gene: 6. The CDR3 consists of 16 residues.

This clone was seen once. Other DNA sequences in the same sample also yield this CDR3. This chain links TRBV6-5 with TRBJ2-7, with 10 bases fitting TRBD1. CDR1 is MNHEY and CDR2 is SVGAGI in the germline V gene. Trimming took 5 bases from V and 4 from J; bases not matched to a gene: 8. This CDR3 comprises 15 residues. The CDR3 spells CASSIRSGQGYEQYF. The CDR3, as DNA: TGTGCCAGCAGTATACGTTCGGGACAGGGGTACGAGCAGTACTTC.

This clone was recorded a few times. V gene TRBV5-1 combines with J gene TRBJ2-7; 11 bases map to TRBD2. Germline V lookup: CDR1 SGHRS, CDR2 YFSETQ. The CDR3 totals 12 residues. The CDR3 nucleotides are TGCCCCGGGACTAGCGGCCTTTACGAGCAGTACTTC. This encodes CPGTSGLYEQYF.

This clone occurred once. J is TRBJ2-5 and V is TRBV11-3, with a tentative D call TRBD2 (6 bases). Deletions cut 4 bases from V and 11 bases from J, with 14 bases between. This CDR3 has 12 residues. Germline V gene lookup returns CDR1 SGHNT and CDR2 YENEEA. The CDR3 here is CASSSRESSQYF. CDR3 in DNA: TGTGCCAGCAGCTCGCGGGAAAGCTCTCAGTACTTC.

In nucleotides, the CDR3 is TGTGCCAGCAGCACGAACCAGGGACAGTATAATTCACCCCTCCACTTT. Protein sequence: CASSTNQGQYNSPLHF. The chain combines TRBV7-2 with TRBJ1-6; 7 positions match TRBD1. From germline, CDR1 is SGHTA and CDR2 FQGNSA. After removal of 5 bases from V and 4 bases from J, the junction contained 8 bases not matched to a gene. The CDR3 spans 16 residues.

The chain is built from TRBV5-1 and TRBJ2-5, with 7 bases that match TRBD1. Trimming removed 3 bases from V and 0 bases from J; junction bases left unmatched: 8. Germline V lookup: CDR1 SGHRS, CDR2 YFSETQ. This CDR3 is built from 16 residues. CDR3 sequence: CASSSTGQEYQETQYF. As DNA, the CDR3 is TGCGCCAGCAGCTCCACCGGACAGGAATACCAAGAGACCCAGTACTTC.

The chain links TRBV5-4 to TRBJ2-7; TRBD2 matches at 9 bases. Germline-derived CDR1 and CDR2 are SGHNT and YYREEE (reference sequence). The V segment lost 1 base and the J segment 7 bases; nucleotides outside the gene matches: 6. The CDR3 spans 14 residues. CDR3 in amino acids: CASSLWRGRGEQYF. In DNA, the CDR3 is TGTGCCAGCAGCTTGTGGCGCGGGAGGGGTGAGCAGTACTTC. The whole variable domain, remainder taken from reference TRBV5-4 and TRBJ2-7, is ETGVTQSPTHLIKTRGQQVTLRCSSQSGHNTVSWYQQALGQGPQFIFQYYREEENGRGNFPPRFSGLQFPNYSSELNVNALELDDSALYLCASSLWRGRGEQYFGPGTRLTVT.

This clone appeared a single time. The chain joins TRBV9 to TRBJ1-2, with 9 bases fitting TRBD1. Germline V gives CDR1 SGDLS, CDR2 YYNGEE. The J segment lost 8 bases and the V segment lost 0 bases, leaving 11 bases of the junction unmatched. The CDR3 is 16 residues long. The CDR3 loop is CASSVGVGDRESGYTF. In DNA form, the CDR3 reads TGTGCCAGCAGCGTAGGGGTTGGGGACAGGGAGTCCGGCTACACCTTC.

This clone has a handful of counts. The V and J genes are TRBV19 and TRBJ2-7; D might be TRBD1 (6 bases). Germline V gene lookup returns CDR1 LNHDA and CDR2 SQIVND (reference sequence). V gave up 3 bases and J gave up 6 bases, with 21 bases separating them. The CDR3 extends over 16 amino acids. CDR3 nucleotide sequence: TGTGCCAGTAGTATTTATGATAGGGACAAATTTCCCGAGCAGTACTTC. Its translation: CASSIYDRDKFPEQYF.

The rearrangement uses TRBV6-1 and TRBJ2-3; 11 bases are a match to TRBD2. The trim removed 3 bases at V and 4 bases at J, leaving 6 bases unmatched. The CDR3 has 16 amino acids. The V gene's germline CDR1 is MNHNS and CDR2 SASEGT. The CDR3 is CASSEMLAGGSDTQYF. CDR3 in DNA: TGTGCCAGCAGTGAGATGCTAGCGGGAGGATCAGATACGCAGTATTTT.

V and J are TRBV7-2 and TRBJ2-7, with a possible D match to TRBD2 (6 bases). Per the germline V gene, CDR1 is SGHTA and CDR2 is FQGNSA. Trimming pared 5 bases from V and 7 bases from J, leaving 18 bases between. CDR3 length equals 14 residues. The CDR3 DNA follows: TGTGCCAGCAGCCCCTGGACTAACCCGCGGGAGCAGTACTTC. It yields the protein CASSPWTNPREQYF.

This sequence joins TRBV5-8 and TRBJ1-5; 7 bases agree with TRBD1. The CDR3 runs 16 residues. Germline assignment: CDR1 SGHTS and CDR2 YDEGEE. The V gene end was trimmed by 4 bases and the J gene end by 2 bases; junction bases not matched to a gene: 9. The CDR3 loop reads CASSLGGRGGNQPQHF. The CDR3 DNA reads TGTGCCAGCAGCCTGGGGGGCAGGGGGGGCAATCAGCCCCAGCATTTT.

The CDR3 DNA follows: TGTGCCAGCAGTGGACAGATGAACACTGAAGCTTTCTTT. The encoded protein is CASSGQMNTEAFF. V is TRBV2 and J is TRBJ1-1; D is possibly TRBD1 (5 bases). The CDR3 covers 13 residues. CDR1 and CDR2 from the germline V gene are SNHLY and FYNNEI. V was trimmed by 4 bases and J by 0 bases, leaving 6 bases between them. The whole variable domain, filled in from reference TRBV2 and TRBJ1-1, reads EPEVTQTPSHQVTQMGQEVILRCVPISNHLYFYWYRQILGQKVEFLVSFYNNEISEKSEIFDDQFSVERPDGSNFTLKIRSTKLEDSAMYFCASSGQMNTEAFFGQGTRLTVV.

The V and J genes are TRBV5-1 and TRBJ1-4; TRBD1 is a possible D gene (5 bases). Per the germline V gene, CDR1 is SGHRS and CDR2 is YFSETQ. The germline V and J ends were trimmed by 6 bases and 16 bases, with 19 bases remaining between them. CDR3 length equals 12 residues. The CDR3 DNA sequence: TGCGCCAGCAAGGATCCGGGGGAAAAGGAGTTTTTT. Amino acids: CASKDPGEKEFF.

This chain joins TRBV7-2 and TRBJ1-2, with a tentative D call TRBD1 (5 bases). The length of the CDR3 is 15 residues. The germline CDR1 and CDR2 sequences are SGHTA and FQGNSA. Trimming took off 5 bases at V and 4 bases at J, with 17 bases between the two ends. Here the CDR3 reads CASSLGQGIGYGYTF. The CDR3 DNA sequence: TGTGCCAGCAGCCTCGGACAAGGGATCGGCTATGGCTACACCTTC.

V usage is TRBV18 and J usage is TRBJ2-7; D is perhaps TRBD2 (6 bases). The V and J ends lost 4 bases and 3 bases respectively, with 13 bases between them. The CDR3 length is 14 residues. The germline V gene encodes CDR1 KGHSH and CDR2 LQKENI. CDR3 protein: CASSQLGLSYEQYF. As DNA, the CDR3 is TGTGCCAGCTCACAACTGGGACTGAGCTACGAGCAGTACTTC.

The chain couples TRBV30 to TRBJ1-2; D possibly corresponds to TRBD1 (5 bases). The CDR3 loop spans 14 amino acids. V lost 1 base to trimming and J lost 1 base, with 10 bases between them. Germline V CDR1 and CDR2: GTSNPN, SVGIG (reference sequence). CDR3 DNA: TGTGCCTGGAGTGCGGACAAACTTAACTATGGCTACACCTTC. Translation: CAWSADKLNYGYTF.

The chain employs TRBV30 and TRBJ2-7, with TRBD1 matching 7 bases. V lost 0 bases to trimming and J lost 1 base; unmatched junction nucleotides: 12. CDR1 is GTSNPN, CDR2 SVGIG, per germline (reference sequence). There are 17 residues in the CDR3. The CDR3 bases are TGTGCCTGGAGTGTAGATTTTGGGGGACAGTTATCCTACGAGCAGTACTTC. Its protein product is CAWSVDFGGQLSYEQYF.

This rearrangement joins TRBV10-3 to TRBJ2-1; 10 bases agree with TRBD2. The CDR3 sequence is 15 residues long. V was clipped by 3 bases and J by 4 bases; unmatched bases: 3. The V gene's germline CDR1 is ENHRY and CDR2 SYGVKD. The DNA of the CDR3 is TGTGCCATCAGTGATGGACTAGCGGATTACAATGAGCAGTTCTTC. Amino acids: CAISDGLADYNEQFF.

The chain joins TRBV9 to TRBJ2-7; 13 bases match TRBD2. Germline V gene sequence: CDR1 SGDLS, CDR2 YYNGEE. Trimming cost V 5 bases and J 1 base; bases outside gene matches: 3. This CDR3 is 15 amino acids long. The CDR3 nucleotides are TGTGCCAGCAGTAGGACTAGCGGGAGTTCCTACGAGCAGTACTTC. Its protein is CASSRTSGSSYEQYF.